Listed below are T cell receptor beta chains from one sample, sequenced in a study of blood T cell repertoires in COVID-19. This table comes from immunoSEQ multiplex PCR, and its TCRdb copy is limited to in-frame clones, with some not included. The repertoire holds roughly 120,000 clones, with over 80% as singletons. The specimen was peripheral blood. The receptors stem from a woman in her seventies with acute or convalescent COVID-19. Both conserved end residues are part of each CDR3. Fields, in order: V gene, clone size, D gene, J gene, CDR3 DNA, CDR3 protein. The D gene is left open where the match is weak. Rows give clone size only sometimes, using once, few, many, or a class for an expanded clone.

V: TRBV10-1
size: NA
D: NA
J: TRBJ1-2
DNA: TGCGCCAGCGGGGACACGAACTATGGCTACACCTTC
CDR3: CASGDTNYGYTF

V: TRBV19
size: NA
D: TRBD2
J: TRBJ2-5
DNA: TGTGCCAGTAGTATCGGAGTTAGCGGGGTTCAAGAGACCCAGTACTTC
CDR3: CASSIGVSGVQETQYF

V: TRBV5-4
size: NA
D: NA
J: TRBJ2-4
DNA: TGTGCCAGCAGCTTGAAGCAACAGGCAAATATGGACATTCAGTACTTC
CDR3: CASSLKQQANMDIQYF

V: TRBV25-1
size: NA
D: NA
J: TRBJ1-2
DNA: TGTGCCAGCACGGACACGGCGGTTTATGGCTACACCTTC
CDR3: CASTDTAVYGYTF

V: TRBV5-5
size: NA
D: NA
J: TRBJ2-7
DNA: TGTGCCAGCAGCGACGGGACCTACGAGCAGTACTTC
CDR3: CASSDGTYEQYF

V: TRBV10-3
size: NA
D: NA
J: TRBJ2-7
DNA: TGTGCCATCAGTGAGTCGAGGCAGGGTGGCTACGAGCAGTACTTC
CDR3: CAISESRQGGYEQYF

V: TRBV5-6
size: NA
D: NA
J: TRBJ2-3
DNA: TGTGCCAGCAGCGCGCGCCGGGACTCAAACACAGATACGCAGTATTTT
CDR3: CASSARRDSNTDTQYF

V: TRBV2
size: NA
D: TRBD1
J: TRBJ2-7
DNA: TGTGCCAGCAGTGCGTCCGGGACAGGGCCCTACGAGCAGTACTTC
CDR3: CASSASGTGPYEQYF

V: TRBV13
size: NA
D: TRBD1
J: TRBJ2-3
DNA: TGTGCCAGCAGCGTCCACAGGGGGACGGGCACAGATACGCAGTATTTT
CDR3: CASSVHRGTGTDTQYF

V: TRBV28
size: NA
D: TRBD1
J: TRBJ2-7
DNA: TGTGCCAGCAGGACTACACAGGGGGCGAGGGAGCAGTACTTC
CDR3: CASRTTQGAREQYF

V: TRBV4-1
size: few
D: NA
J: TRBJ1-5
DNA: TGCGCCAGCAGTAAGGGCAGGGCTTATAGCAATCAGCCCCAGCATTTT
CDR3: CASSKGRAYSNQPQHF

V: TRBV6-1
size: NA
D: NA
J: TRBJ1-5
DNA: TGTGCCAGCAGCCCCGGGGGGGGTGGTCAGCCCCAGCATTTT
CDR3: CASSPGGGGQPQHF

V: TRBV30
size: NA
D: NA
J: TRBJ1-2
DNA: TGTGCCTGGGAGAGGGAGGGGAGATCCTATGGCTACACCTTC
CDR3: CAWEREGRSYGYTF

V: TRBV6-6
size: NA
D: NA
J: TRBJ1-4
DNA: TGTGCCAGCAGTTACGTAGCAGGGTCTAATGAAAAACTGTTTTTT
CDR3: CASSYVAGSNEKLFF

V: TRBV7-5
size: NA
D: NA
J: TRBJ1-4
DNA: TGTGTCAGAAGCCCCTGCTCCGGGACAGGAGCAACTAATGAAAAACTGTTTTTT
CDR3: CVRSPCSGTGATNEKLFF

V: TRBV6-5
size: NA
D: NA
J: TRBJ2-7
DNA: TGTGCCAGCAGTTCTACCAGCCGCCTGTCGGGCTACGAGCAGTACTTC
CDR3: CASSSTSRLSGYEQYF

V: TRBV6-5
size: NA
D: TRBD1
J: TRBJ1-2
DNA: TGTGCCAGTCCGGACAGGGAGTCGTTTGGCTACACCTTC
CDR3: CASPDRESFGYTF

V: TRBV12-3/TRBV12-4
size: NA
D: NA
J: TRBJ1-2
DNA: TGTGCCAGCAGCTCCAGTCCCCCCTATGGCTACACCTTC
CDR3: CASSSSPPYGYTF

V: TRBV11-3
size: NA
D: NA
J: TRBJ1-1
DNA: TGTGCCAGCAGCCTAGAGAACACGACGGAGGCCGACACTGAAGCTTTCTTT
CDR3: CASSLENTTEADTEAFF

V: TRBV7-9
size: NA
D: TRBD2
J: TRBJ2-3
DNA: TGTGCCAGCAGACCAACTAGCGGTGCTAGCACAGATACGCAGTATTTT
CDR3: CASRPTSGASTDTQYF

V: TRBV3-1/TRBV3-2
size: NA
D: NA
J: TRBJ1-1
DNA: TGTGCCAGCAGCCAAGGGTGGCACAGCCCCACTGAAGCTTTCTTT
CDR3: CASSQGWHSPTEAFF

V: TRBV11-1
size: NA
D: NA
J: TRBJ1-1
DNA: TGTGCCAGCAGCTTAGCCAGGGGGAACACTGAAGCTTTCTTT
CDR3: CASSLARGNTEAFF

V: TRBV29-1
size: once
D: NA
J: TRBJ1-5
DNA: TGCAGCGTTGAACAGGGTCGCAATCAGCCCCAGCATTTT
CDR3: CSVEQGRNQPQHF

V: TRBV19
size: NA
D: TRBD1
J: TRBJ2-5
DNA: TGTGCCAGTAGAGCGACAGGGGGCGCGGGAGAGACCCAGTACTTC
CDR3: CASRATGGAGETQYF

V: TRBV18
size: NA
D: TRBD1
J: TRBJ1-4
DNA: TGTGCCAGCTCACCTCCGGGACAGGGGGGCGAAAAACTGTTTTTT
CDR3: CASSPPGQGGEKLFF

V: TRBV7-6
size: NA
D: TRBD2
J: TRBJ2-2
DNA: TGTGCCAGCAGCTTAGGAGGCCATCGGGAGGCCGGGGAGCTGTTTTTT
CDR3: CASSLGGHREAGELFF

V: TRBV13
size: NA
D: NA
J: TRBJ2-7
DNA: TGTGCCAGCAGCCCCAGGGGCTCCTACGAGCAGTACTTC
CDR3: CASSPRGSYEQYF

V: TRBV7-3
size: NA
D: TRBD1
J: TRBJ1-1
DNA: TGTGCCAGCAGCTCCGGACAGGGGATGAACACTGAAGCTTTCTTT
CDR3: CASSSGQGMNTEAFF

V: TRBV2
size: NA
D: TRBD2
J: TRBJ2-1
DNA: TGTGCCAGCAGTGTAAGGACTAGCGGGGGGAATGAGCAGTTCTTC
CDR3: CASSVRTSGGNEQFF

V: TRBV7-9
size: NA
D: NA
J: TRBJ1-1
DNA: TGTGCCAGCAGTTACCCGGGGGGTAGTACGAACACTGAAGCTTTCTTT
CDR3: CASSYPGGSTNTEAFF

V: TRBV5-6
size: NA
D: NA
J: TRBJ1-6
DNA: TGTGCCAGCAGCTTAGGAGGGTTTTTCTCCTATAATTCACCCCTCCACTTT
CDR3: CASSLGGFFSYNSPLHF

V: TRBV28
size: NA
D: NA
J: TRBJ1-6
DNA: TGTGCCAGCAGCCCGGGGGATACCAGGCCAGACCCCCCCCTCCACTTT
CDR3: CASSPGDTRPDPPLHF

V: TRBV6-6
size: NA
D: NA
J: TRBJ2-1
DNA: TGTGCCAGCAGCCCCGGGACAACGAGATACAATGAGCAGTTCTTC
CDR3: CASSPGTTRYNEQFF